The next 5 T cell receptor beta chains were all read from a single sample in a study of T-cell reconstitution after alpha-beta-depleted transplantation in children. Preparing the TCRbeta library involved the use of unique molecular identifiers. TCRdb itself ran the PCR reads through MiXCR, one entry per CDR3 protein. The sample shows about 110,000 distinct CDR3 sequences, around a tenth of them seen only once. Here the sequenced sample was PBMCs, taken before TCRalphabeta/CD19-depleted stem cell transplant. Receptors were obtained from a boy aged 2-9 years with acute lymphoblastic leukemia, due to receive a stem cell transplant.

The gene calls are TRBV30 and TRBJ2-7; D is undetermined. Trimming removed 1 base at V and 4 bases at J, with 8 bases between. Germline lookup yields CDR1 GTSNPN and CDR2 SVGIG (reference sequence). The CDR3 is 12 residues long. The CDR3 loop is CAWSAARYEQYF. The CDR3 DNA reads TGTGCCTGGAGTGCTGCCAGGTACGAGCAGTACTTC.

This clonotype was detected a few times. The rearrangement uses TRBV6-1 and TRBJ1-5, with 8 bases that match TRBD1. Germline assignment: CDR1 MNHNS and CDR2 SASEGT. The CDR3 loop spans 14 amino acids. V gave up 6 bases and J gave up 5 bases; unmatched junction bases: 6. CDR3 residues: CASRAGQGDQPQHF. As DNA, the CDR3 is TGTGCCAGCAGAGCAGGACAGGGAGATCAGCCCCAGCATTTT.

Only a few counts were recorded for this clonotype. The V call is TRBV10-3, the J call TRBJ1-3; D ambiguous. The CDR3 sequence is 15 residues long. In germline, CDR1 is ENHRY, CDR2 SYGVKD. Between the trimmed V and J ends, which lost 3 bases and 0 bases, there was a span of 9 bases. As DNA, the CDR3 is TGTGCCATCAGTGACGGACCTCACTCTGGAAACACCATATATTTT. Its protein is CAISDGPHSGNTIYF.

This clonotype was detected a few times. The chain links TRBV7-3 to TRBJ2-7; D might be TRBD1 (5 bases). CDR1 is SGHTA, CDR2 FQGTGA, per germline. Trimming removed 8 bases from V and 6 bases from J, with 17 bases in between. The length of the CDR3 is 13 residues. In nucleotides, the CDR3 is TGTGCCAGCTCAGCCAGGGCCCCGGGCGAGCAGTACTTC. Translated: CASSARAPGEQYF.

The chain joins TRBV14 to TRBJ2-1; 8 bases map to TRBD2. This CDR3 region has 18 residues. V was pared by 5 bases and J by 5 bases, with 17 bases of the junction left unmatched. In germline, CDR1 is SGHDN, CDR2 FVKESK. In DNA form, the CDR3 reads TGTGCCAGCAGCAGAGGGGGGCGTAGCGGGATGCACCACAATGAGCAGTTCTTC. Protein product: CASSRGGRSGMHHNEQFF.